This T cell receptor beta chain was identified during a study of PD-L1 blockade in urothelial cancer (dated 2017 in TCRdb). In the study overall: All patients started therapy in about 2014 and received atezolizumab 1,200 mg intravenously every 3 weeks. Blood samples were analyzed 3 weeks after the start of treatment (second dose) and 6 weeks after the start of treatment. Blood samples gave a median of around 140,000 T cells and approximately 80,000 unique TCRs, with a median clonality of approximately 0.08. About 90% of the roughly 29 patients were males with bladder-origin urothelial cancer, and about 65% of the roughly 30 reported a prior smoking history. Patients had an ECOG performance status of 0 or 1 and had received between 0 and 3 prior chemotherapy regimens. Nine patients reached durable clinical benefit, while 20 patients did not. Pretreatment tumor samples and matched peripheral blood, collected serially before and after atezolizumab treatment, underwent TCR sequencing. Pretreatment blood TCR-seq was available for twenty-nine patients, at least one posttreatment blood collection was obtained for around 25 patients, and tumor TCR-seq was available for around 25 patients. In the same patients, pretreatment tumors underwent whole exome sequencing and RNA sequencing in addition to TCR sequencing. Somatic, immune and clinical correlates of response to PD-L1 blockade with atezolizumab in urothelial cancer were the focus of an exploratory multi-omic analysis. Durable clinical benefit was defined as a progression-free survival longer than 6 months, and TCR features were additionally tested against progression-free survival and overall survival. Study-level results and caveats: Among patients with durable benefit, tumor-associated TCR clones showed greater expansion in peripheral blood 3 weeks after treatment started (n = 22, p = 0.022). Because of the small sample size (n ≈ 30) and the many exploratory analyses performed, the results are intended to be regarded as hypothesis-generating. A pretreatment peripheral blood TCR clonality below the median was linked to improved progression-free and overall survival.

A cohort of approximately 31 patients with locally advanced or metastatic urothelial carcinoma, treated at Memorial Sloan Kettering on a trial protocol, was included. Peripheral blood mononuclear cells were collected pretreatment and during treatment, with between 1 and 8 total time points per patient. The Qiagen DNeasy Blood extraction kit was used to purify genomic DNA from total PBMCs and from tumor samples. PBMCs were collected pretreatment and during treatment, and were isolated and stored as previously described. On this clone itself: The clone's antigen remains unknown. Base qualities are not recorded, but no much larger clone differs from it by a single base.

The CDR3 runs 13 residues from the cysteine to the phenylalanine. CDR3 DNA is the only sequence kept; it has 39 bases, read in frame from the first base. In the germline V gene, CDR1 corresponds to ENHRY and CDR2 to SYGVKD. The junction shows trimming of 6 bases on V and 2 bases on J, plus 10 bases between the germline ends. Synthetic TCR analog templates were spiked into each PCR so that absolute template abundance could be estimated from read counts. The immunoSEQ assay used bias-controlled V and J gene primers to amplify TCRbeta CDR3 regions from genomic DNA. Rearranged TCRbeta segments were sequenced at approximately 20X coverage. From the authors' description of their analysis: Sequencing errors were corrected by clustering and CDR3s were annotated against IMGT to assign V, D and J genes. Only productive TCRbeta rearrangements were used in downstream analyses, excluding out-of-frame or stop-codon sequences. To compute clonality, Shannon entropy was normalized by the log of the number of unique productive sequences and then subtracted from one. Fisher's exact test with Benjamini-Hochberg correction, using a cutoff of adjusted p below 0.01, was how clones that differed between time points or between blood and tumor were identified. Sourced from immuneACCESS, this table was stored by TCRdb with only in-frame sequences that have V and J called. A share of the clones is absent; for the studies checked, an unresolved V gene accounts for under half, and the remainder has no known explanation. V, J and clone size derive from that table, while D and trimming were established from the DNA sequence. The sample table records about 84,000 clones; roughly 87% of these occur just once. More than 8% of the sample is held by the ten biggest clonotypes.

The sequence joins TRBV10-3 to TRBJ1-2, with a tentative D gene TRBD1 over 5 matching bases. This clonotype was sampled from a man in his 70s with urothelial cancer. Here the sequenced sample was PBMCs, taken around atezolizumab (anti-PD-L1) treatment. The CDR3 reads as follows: CAISQAGNYGYTF. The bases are TGTGCCATCAGCCAGGCAGGGAACTATGGCTACACCTTC.